This T cell receptor (beta chain) appears in the sequencing data of a study of T cells in Graves' hyperthyroidism and ophthalmopathy. Background on the study: Pretreatment peripheral blood was obtained at initial diagnosis.

Study-wide findings and caveats: Blood also contained most expanded thyroid clonotypes above 0.001.

From RNA transcripts, TCR beta CDR3 regions were amplified. With the HTBI primer set, the TCR CDR3 went through a first round of RT-PCR. TCRdb redid the calling of the multiplex PCR reads with MiXCR, one entry per CDR3 protein. The table shows approximately 410,000 distinct CDR3 sequences, with approximately 15% occurring only once. Diagnosing involved the use of clinical symptoms, serum thyroxine and TRAb, thyroid ultrasound and orbital computed tomography. The CDR3 totals 14 residues. The V end lost 5 bases, the J end lost 0 bases, and 10 bases lay between the germline ends. On this clonotype itself: What it binds is unknown.

The chain is built from TRBV12-3 or TRBV12-4 and TRBJ1-1; D perhaps matches TRBD1 (6 bases). This receptor was taken from a young woman with Graves' hyperthyroidism. Material for sequencing was blood. This CDR3 is CASSGTTMNTEAFF. DNA of the CDR3: TGTGCCAGCAGTGGGACAACCATGAACACTGAAGCTTTCTTT.